The 8 T cell receptor beta chains in this list originate from one sample, sequenced in a study of blood T cell repertoires in COVID-19. The table came from immunoSEQ multiplex PCR; TCRdb's copy has only in-frame clones and leaves some out. The top ten clones hold 3% to 3.5% of a sample with 110,000 or so clones, more than 75% of them seen once. The sequenced material came from peripheral blood. Receptors originate from a man in his forties with acute or convalescent COVID-19.

The rearrangement links TRBV12-3 or TRBV12-4 to TRBJ1-3; unclear D gene. The ends were cut back, 3 bases at V and 3 bases at J, with 3 bases in the middle. CDR3 length: 12 residues. The CDR3 nucleotides are TGTGCCAGCAGTTTTAGTGGAAACACCATATATTTT. Translation: CASSFSGNTIYF.

Only a few counts were recorded for this clone. CDR3 protein: CAWSGQSNSPLHF. The CDR3, as DNA: TGTGCCTGGTCGGGACAATCAAATTCACCCCTCCACTTT. This rearrangement joins TRBV30 to TRBJ1-6, with D maybe TRBD1 (6 bases). V lost 5 bases, J lost 7 bases, and 12 bases lay in between. The CDR3 has 13 residues. Germline-derived CDR1 and CDR2 are GTSNPN and SVGIG (reference sequence). Supplemented by reference TRBV30 and TRBJ1-6, the full variable domain reads SQTIHQWPATLVQPVGSPLSLECTVEGTSNPNLYWYRQAAGRGLQLLFYSVGIGQISSEVPQNLSASRPQDRQFILSSKKLLLSDSGFYLCAWSGQSNSPLHFGNGTRLTVT.

This chain connects TRBV7-8 to TRBJ2-5; perhaps TRBD2 as D (6 bases). The V end was cut by 1 base, the J end by 0 bases, with 9 bases between. The CDR3 has 15 residues. Germline V gene data show CDR1 as SGHVS and CDR2 as FQNEAQ. CDR3 in DNA: TGTGCCAGCAGCTTAGTAGGGGACTACCAAGAGACCCAGTACTTC. It is translated as CASSLVGDYQETQYF.

The V gene is TRBV6-5, the J gene TRBJ1-4, with 7 bases aligning to TRBD1. CDR1 is MNHEY and CDR2 is SVGAGI in the germline V gene. The CDR3 spans 15 residues. The trim removed 4 bases at V and 4 bases at J, leaving 6 bases unmatched. The CDR3 here is CASSLQGSFNEKLFF. The CDR3 DNA sequence: TGTGCCAGCAGTTTACAGGGGAGCTTTAATGAAAAACTGTTTTTT.

V and J are TRBV28 and TRBJ1-2, with 9 bases lining up with TRBD1. J was trimmed by 4 bases and V by 7 bases; bases with no gene match: 4. CDR1 and CDR2 from the germline V gene are MDHEN and SYDVKM. The CDR3 has 13 amino acids. CDR3: CASKDRGAYGYTF. The CDR3 nucleotides read TGTGCCAGCAAGGACAGGGGAGCCTATGGCTACACCTTC.

The V and J genes are TRBV20-1 and TRBJ1-1; 8 bases line up with TRBD1. The junction had 3 bases not matched to a gene; V was cut back by 6 bases and J by 6 bases. Germline V gene sequence: CDR1 DFQATT, CDR2 SNEGSKA (reference sequence). This CDR3 contains 11 residues. In DNA form, the CDR3 reads TGCAGTGCGCCGACAGGGGCTGAAGCTTTCTTT. Protein product: CSAPTGAEAFF.

The V gene is TRBV5-5, the J gene TRBJ1-1; D may be TRBD1 (5 bases). Trimming pared 4 bases from V and 0 bases from J, leaving 16 bases between. Germline V gene sequence: CDR1 SGHKS, CDR2 YYEKEE (reference sequence). This CDR3 region has 16 residues. The CDR3 DNA follows: TGTGCCAGCAGCAAAGATTCCAGGGCTCTGAACACTGAAGCTTTCTTT. Residues: CASSKDSRALNTEAFF.

The chain employs TRBV11-2 and TRBJ2-1, with D unresolved. V dropped 5 bases and J dropped 2 bases, with 13 bases sitting between them. The CDR3 consists of 15 residues. The germline gives CDR1 SGHAT, CDR2 FQNNGV. The chain's CDR3 is CASSPRGSAYNEQFF. The CDR3 nucleotides are TGTGCCAGCAGCCCTAGAGGTTCAGCCTACAATGAGCAGTTCTTC.